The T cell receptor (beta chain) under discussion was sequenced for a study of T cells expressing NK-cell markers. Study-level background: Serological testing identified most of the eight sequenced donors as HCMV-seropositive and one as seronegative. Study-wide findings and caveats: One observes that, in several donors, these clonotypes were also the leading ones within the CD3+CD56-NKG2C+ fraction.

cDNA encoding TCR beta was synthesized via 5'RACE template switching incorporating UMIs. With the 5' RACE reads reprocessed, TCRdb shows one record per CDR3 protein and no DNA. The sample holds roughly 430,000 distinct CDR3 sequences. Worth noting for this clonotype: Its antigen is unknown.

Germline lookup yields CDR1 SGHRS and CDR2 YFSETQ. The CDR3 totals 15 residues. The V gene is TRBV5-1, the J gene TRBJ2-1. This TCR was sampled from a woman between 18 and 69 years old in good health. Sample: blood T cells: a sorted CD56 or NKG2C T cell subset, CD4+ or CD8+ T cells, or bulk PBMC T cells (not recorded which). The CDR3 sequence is CASSLVLAQNNEQFF.